This T cell receptor beta chain was sequenced for a study of PD-1 blockade in classical Hodgkin lymphoma. There was relapse after autologous stem cell transplantation in every patient, and there was variation in brentuximab vedotin exposure. Patients had relapsed/refractory classical Hodgkin lymphoma with complete response, partial response or progressive disease as best response. Assay used: immunoSEQ multiplex PCR; TCRdb lists only in-frame clones, some missing. The data show about 93,000 clones, with approximately 91% seen just once and over 2.5% held by the top ten. CDR1 and CDR2 from the germline V gene are MNHNY and SVGAGI (reference sequence). V was pared by 0 bases and J by 3 bases, with 12 bases between. The CDR3 covers 16 residues.

The sequence was collected from a human donor with classical Hodgkin lymphoma. The sequences come from peripheral blood mononuclear cells (PBMCs), collected before the second cycle of nivolumab. V gene TRBV6-6 combines with J gene TRBJ2-4; TRBD2 is a possible D gene (6 bases). The CDR3 DNA sequence: TGTGCCAGCAGTTACTCGGGGGGATGGGACAAAAACATTCAGTACTTC. This codes for CASSYSGGWDKNIQYF.